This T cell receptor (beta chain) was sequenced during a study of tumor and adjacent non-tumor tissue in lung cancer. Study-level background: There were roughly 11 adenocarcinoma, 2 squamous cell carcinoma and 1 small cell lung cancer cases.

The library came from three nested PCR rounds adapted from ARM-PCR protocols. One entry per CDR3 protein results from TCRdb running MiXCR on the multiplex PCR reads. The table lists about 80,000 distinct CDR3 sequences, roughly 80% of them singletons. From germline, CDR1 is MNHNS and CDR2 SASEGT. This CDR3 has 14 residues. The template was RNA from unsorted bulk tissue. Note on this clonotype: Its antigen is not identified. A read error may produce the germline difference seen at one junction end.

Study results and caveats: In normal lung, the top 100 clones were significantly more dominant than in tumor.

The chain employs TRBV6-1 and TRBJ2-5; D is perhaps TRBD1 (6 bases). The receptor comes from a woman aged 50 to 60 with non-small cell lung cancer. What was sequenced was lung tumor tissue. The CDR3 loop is CASNEWPGDGTQYF. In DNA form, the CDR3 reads TGTGCCAGCAATGAATGGCCAGGGGATGGGACCCAGTACTTC.